The 2 T cell receptor beta chains in this list originate from one sample, sequenced in a study of shared clonotypes between healthy human individuals. TCRdb's table, derived via immunoSEQ multiplex PCR, lists solely in-frame clones and lacks some. The data show under 550,000 clones, less than 96% seen once. Specimen: naive CD4+ T cells sorted from blood. Subset in this sample: CD45RA+ positively selected. These receptors were taken from a woman in her thirties in good health.

The chain couples TRBV28 to TRBJ2-1; D could derive from TRBD1 or TRBD2 (5 bases each). This CDR3 spans 11 amino acids. Per the germline V gene, CDR1 is MDHEN and CDR2 is SYDVKM. Trimming pared 6 bases from V and 11 bases from J, leaving 11 bases between. CDR3 loop: CASRQPGQQFF. In DNA, the CDR3 is TGTGCCAGCAGACAACCGGGACAGCAGTTCTTC.

The rearrangement links TRBV29-1 to TRBJ1-3; TRBD1 matches 9 bases. Trimming cost V 6 bases and J 4 bases; bases outside gene matches: 7. Germline loops: CDR1 SQVTM, CDR2 ANQGSEA. This CDR3 region has 14 residues. The CDR3 is CSVLGTGLGNTIYF. The CDR3 coding sequence is TGCAGCGTCCTCGGGACAGGGTTAGGAAACACCATATATTTT.